These 23 T cell receptor beta chains share one sample of origin, sequenced in a study of blood T cell repertoires in COVID-19. Profiling relied on immunoSEQ multiplex PCR, and the TCRdb table lists in-frame clones only, not all of them. The sample includes about 180,000 clones, 70% to 90% of them seen just once. Sample: peripheral blood. The receptors derive from a man in his forties with active or convalescent COVID-19.

V usage is TRBV5-1 and J usage is TRBJ1-1; a possible D gene is TRBD1 (6 bases). Germline CDR1 and CDR2: SGHRS and YFSETQ. The V end was cut by 6 bases, the J end by 0 bases, with 27 bases between. The CDR3 is 19 residues long. CDR3 residues: CASNHGRGPVRAMNTEAFF. As DNA, the CDR3 is TGCGCCAGCAATCACGGCAGGGGACCCGTCCGTGCCATGAACACTGAAGCTTTCTTT.

This chain joins TRBV18 and TRBJ1-4, with TRBD1 identical over 12 bases. V gave up 3 bases and J gave up 7 bases; unmatched junction bases: 9. This CDR3 has 17 residues. Germline V gene lookup returns CDR1 KGHSH and CDR2 LQKENI. CDR3 in DNA: TGTGCCAGCTCACCGGGGACAGGGGGCGGAATCAGTGAAAAACTGTTTTTT. Its translation: CASSPGTGGGISEKLFF. The full variable domain, its missing parts supplied by reference TRBV18 and TRBJ1-4, is NAGVMQNPRHLVRRRGQEARLRCSPMKGHSHVYWYRQLPEEGLKFMVYLQKENIIDESGMPKERFSAEFPKEGPSILRIQQVVRGDSAAYFCASSPGTGGGISEKLFFGSGTQLSVL.

The rearrangement uses TRBV29-1 and TRBJ1-2, with no clear D. CDR3 length: 13 amino acids. Germline V gives CDR1 SQVTM, CDR2 ANQGSEA. Between the trimmed V and J ends, which lost 5 bases and 4 bases, there was a span of 14 bases. The CDR3 sequence: CSVTNNPAYGYTF. DNA for the CDR3: TGCAGCGTTACTAACAACCCTGCCTATGGCTACACCTTC.

V and J are TRBV2 and TRBJ1-4; 8 bases line up with TRBD1. V shed 4 bases and J 7 bases; nucleotides not matched to a gene: 8. The CDR3 spans 15 residues. CDR1 and CDR2 from the germline V gene are SNHLY and FYNNEI. The CDR3 region has the DNA TGTGCCAGCAGTGGGACAGGGTCCTATGGTGAAAAACTGTTTTTT. Its translation: CASSGTGSYGEKLFF. The full variable domain, with the rest looked up from reference TRBV2 and TRBJ1-4, is EPEVTQTPSHQVTQMGQEVILRCVPISNHLYFYWYRQILGQKVEFLVSFYNNEISEKSEIFDDQFSVERPDGSNFTLKIRSTKLEDSAMYFCASSGTGSYGEKLFFGSGTQLSVL.

Concerning this clone: A junction boundary mismatches the germline segment, possibly from a read error. The genes are TRBV19 and TRBJ2-6; D may be TRBD1 (6 bases). In germline, CDR1 is LNHDA, CDR2 SQIVND (reference sequence). This CDR3 comprises 15 residues. In DNA, the CDR3 is TGTGCCAGTATGGAAACAGGGTCTGTGGCCAACGTCCTGACTTTC. This sequence encodes CASMETGSVANVLTF.

CDR3: CASRAGPGLALEQYF. The CDR3 DNA is TGTGCCAGCAGGGCTGGACCGGGACTAGCGCTCGAGCAGTACTTC. V is TRBV6-5 and J is TRBJ2-7; 10 nucleotides agree with TRBD2. CDR1 is MNHEY, CDR2 SVGAGI, per germline. V lost 6 bases and J lost 6; bases outside the gene matches: 11. The CDR3 is 15 amino acids.

V and J are TRBV12-3 or TRBV12-4 and TRBJ2-3; D is ambiguous. V was clipped by 4 bases and J by 2 bases, with 7 bases between them. The CDR3 length is 13 residues. In DNA, the CDR3 is TGTGCCAGCAGTTCCCCCAACACAGATACGCAGTATTTT. Translated: CASSSPNTDTQYF.

This chain joins TRBV25-1 and TRBJ2-1, with 7 nucleotides matching TRBD1. This CDR3 is built from 15 residues. V shed 4 bases and J 4 bases; nucleotides not matched to a gene: 7. CDR1 and CDR2 (germline): MGHDK, SYGVNS. The CDR3 bases are TGTGCCAGCAGTGTACCAGGGGGTATTTACAATGAGCAGTTCTTC. Translation: CASSVPGGIYNEQFF. Combining the CDR3 with reference TRBV25-1 and TRBJ2-1 gives the whole variable domain EADIYQTPRYLVIGTGKKITLECSQTMGHDKMYWYQQDPGMELHLIHYSYGVNSTEKGDLSSESTVSRIRTEHFPLTLESARPSHTSQYLCASSVPGGIYNEQFFGPGTRLTVL.

CDR3 protein: CASIAHSNQPQHF. The CDR3 coding sequence is TGTGCCAGCATCGCTCACAGTAATCAGCCCCAGCATTTT. The chain carries TRBV6-5 and TRBJ1-5; D not resolved. The V and J ends lost 7 bases and 4 bases respectively, with 11 bases between them. Germline-derived CDR1 and CDR2 are MNHEY and SVGAGI. The CDR3 is made up of 13 amino acids.

This clone has a single count. The chain combines TRBV4-2 with TRBJ1-5; possibly TRBD1 for D (5 bases). This CDR3 region has 16 residues. V was clipped by 0 bases and J by 5 bases, with 14 bases between them. The germline V gene has CDR1 LGHNA and CDR2 YNFKEQ. The CDR3 DNA follows: TGTGCCAGCAGCCAAGAGGCGGGGGGAGGTTATCAGCCCCAGCATTTT. Amino acid sequence: CASSQEAGGGYQPQHF.

A word on this clone: The sample contains more than one DNA sequence encoding this CDR3. The DNA for the CDR3 is TGTGCCAGCAGCCGGGGAGGCTATGGCTACACCTTC. Its protein product is CASSRGGYGYTF. This chain links TRBV6-5 with TRBJ1-2; D unclear. This CDR3 is built from 12 residues. The germline V gene has CDR1 MNHEY and CDR2 SVGAGI. V was cut by 6 bases and J by 4 bases, with 9 bases left in between.

The V call is TRBV2, the J call TRBJ1-2; 7 bases map to TRBD1. The CDR3 loop spans 15 amino acids. V lost 7 bases and J lost 1; bases outside the gene matches: 9. From germline, CDR1 is SNHLY and CDR2 FYNNEI. The CDR3 loop is CASTGGTVGNYGYTF. DNA of the CDR3: TGTGCCAGCACAGGTGGGACAGTGGGTAACTATGGCTACACCTTC.

V and J are TRBV5-1 and TRBJ1-1; D may be TRBD1 (5 bases). This CDR3 comprises 15 residues. Germline V gives CDR1 SGHRS, CDR2 YFSETQ. V shed 5 bases and J shed 4 bases, with 18 bases lying between them. The CDR3 sequence is CASSRDAGRGTEAFF. CDR3 nucleotides: TGCGCCAGCAGTCGGGACGCCGGGAGGGGCACTGAAGCTTTCTTT.

CDR3 sequence (DNA): TGTGCCAGCAGCTTGGTCAGGGTAAGAAACACCATATATTTT. It codes for CASSLVRVRNTIYF. The chain has TRBV5-4 and TRBJ1-3, with TRBD1 as a possible D gene (5 bases). The CDR3 runs to 14 residues. Germline CDR1 reads SGHNT; CDR2 reads YYREEE (reference sequence). Between the trimmed V and J ends, which lost 0 bases and 5 bases, there was a span of 9 bases. Filled out from reference TRBV5-4 and TRBJ1-3, the complete variable domain reads ETGVTQSPTHLIKTRGQQVTLRCSSQSGHNTVSWYQQALGQGPQFIFQYYREEENGRGNFPPRFSGLQFPNYSSELNVNALELDDSALYLCASSLVRVRNTIYFGEGSWLTVV.

This sequence joins TRBV5-1 and TRBJ2-4, with TRBD1 matching over 12 bases. CDR3 size: 17 residues. Trimming cost V 4 bases and J 3 bases; bases outside gene matches: 8. CDR1 is SGHRS, CDR2 YFSETQ, per germline. The CDR3, as DNA: TGCGCCAGCAGCCCGGTGGGACAGGGGGCTGGCAAAAACATTCAGTACTTC. The encoded protein is CASSPVGQGAGKNIQYF.

V and J are TRBV6-2 or TRBV6-3 and TRBJ2-2; D ambiguous. The ends were cut back, 2 bases at V and 5 bases at J, with 6 bases in the middle. The CDR3 has 13 residues. CDR1 is MNHEY, CDR2 SVGEGT, per germline. CDR3 region: CASSYSQTGELFF. CDR3 sequence (DNA): TGTGCCAGCAGTTACAGTCAGACCGGGGAGCTGTTTTTT.

In DNA form, the CDR3 reads TGTGCCAGCAGTCCCGCCATAGGGGGAGCCGGAAACACCATATATTTT. Amino acids: CASSPAIGGAGNTIYF. The chain employs TRBV2 and TRBJ1-3, with D perhaps TRBD1 (6 bases). Germline V lookup: CDR1 SNHLY, CDR2 FYNNEI. The CDR3 covers 16 residues. The V gene lost 5 bases and the J gene lost 4 bases, with 18 bases spanning the gap.

The chain recombines TRBV19 with TRBJ2-7; possible D gene TRBD1, 6 bases. V lost 6 bases and J 1 base, leaving 19 bases between the germline ends. Germline CDR1 is LNHDA and CDR2 is SQIVND (reference sequence). CDR3 length: 16 amino acids. The CDR3 DNA follows: TGTGCCAGTAGCCCACTGCCGGGACAATTTTCCTACGAGCAGTACTTC. It is translated as CASSPLPGQFSYEQYF.

The chain links TRBV6-6 to TRBJ2-1, with TRBD2 identical over 12 bases. The germline gives CDR1 MNHNY, CDR2 SVGAGI (reference sequence). The CDR3 contains 16 residues. The V gene end was trimmed by 5 bases and the J gene end by 2 bases; junction bases not matched to a gene: 4. CDR3 region: CASSRTSGTTYNEQFF. The DNA for the CDR3 is TGTGCCAGCAGTCGGACTAGCGGGACCACCTACAATGAGCAGTTCTTC.

V gene TRBV19 combines with J gene TRBJ1-4; D gene unclear. Trimming stripped 9 bases from V and 8 bases from J, with 19 bases between. Germline values: CDR1 LNHDA, CDR2 SQIVND (reference sequence). The CDR3 contains 14 residues. CDR3 coding DNA: TGTGCCAGATCTAAGCCCTCGGCAGGAGAAAAACTGTTTTTT. This codes for CARSKPSAGEKLFF.

This sequence joins TRBV7-2 and TRBJ1-2, with D unresolved. The CDR3 covers 14 residues. V lost 9 bases and J lost 0, with 14 bases in between. The germline V gene has CDR1 SGHTA and CDR2 FQGNSA. This chain's CDR3 is CARPRGSTNYGYTF. In nucleotides, the CDR3 is TGTGCCAGACCCCGAGGTAGTACTAACTATGGCTACACCTTC.

The gene calls are TRBV11-1 and TRBJ1-6, with 7 bases aligning to TRBD1. The J segment lost 7 bases and the V segment lost 5 bases, leaving 8 bases of the junction unmatched. Looked up from germline, CDR1 is SGHAT and CDR2 is FQDESV (reference sequence). The CDR3 covers 15 residues. CDR3 coding DNA: TGTGCCAGCAGCCCGTACGGACAGGTCAATTCACCCCTCCACTTT. Translated: CASSPYGQVNSPLHF.

The chain recombines TRBV4-2 with TRBJ2-5; 9 bases are a match to TRBD2. This CDR3 has 16 amino acids. V shed 0 bases and J 5 bases; nucleotides not matched to a gene: 7. CDR1 is LGHNA, CDR2 YNFKEQ, per germline. CDR3 residues: CASSQDRSAGGETQYF. The CDR3 nucleotides are TGTGCCAGCAGCCAAGATCGTTCGGCGGGAGGGGAGACCCAGTACTTC.